This record covers a single T cell receptor beta chain. The antigen remains unidentified. This sample was included in a study of T cell repertoires in cytomegalovirus infection. V gave up 6 bases and J gave up 0 bases, with 9 bases separating them. This CDR3 spans 14 amino acids. Each CDR3 protein gets one entry after TCRdb re-called the reads with MiXCR. The sample carries around 78,000 distinct CDR3 sequences, about 24% recorded once. The sequence derives from a human donor in good health (CMV status not recorded). Some clones in this sample may be carry-over from other donors' samples. Specimen: CD8+ T cells from cultured PBMCs, collected from culture after CMV antigen stimulation. The V call is TRBV12-3 or TRBV12-4, the J call TRBJ2-1, with D possibly TRBD2 on 5 matching bases. DNA of the CDR3: TGTGCCAGCAGCCCCGGAGGCTCCTACAATGAGCAGTTCTTC. This gives the protein CASSPGGSYNEQFF.